Included here is one T cell receptor beta chain sequence, with context. The data are from a study of technical replicates of blood from several donors. Sequenced by immunoSEQ multiplex PCR; TCRdb stores in-frame clones only, minus some. The sample lists approximately 16,000 clones, about 89% occurring once. CDR3 length: 12 amino acids. V dropped 8 bases and J dropped 3 bases, with 11 bases sitting between them. The germline V gene encodes CDR1 SNHLY and CDR2 FYNNEI. Input material: PBMCs. The chain has TRBV2 and TRBJ2-7; TRBD2 might be the D (5 bases). The TCR was taken from a human donor in good health. CDR3 DNA: TGTGCCAGCTTGGACTTATACTACGAGCAGTACTTC. Its translation is CASLDLYYEQYF.